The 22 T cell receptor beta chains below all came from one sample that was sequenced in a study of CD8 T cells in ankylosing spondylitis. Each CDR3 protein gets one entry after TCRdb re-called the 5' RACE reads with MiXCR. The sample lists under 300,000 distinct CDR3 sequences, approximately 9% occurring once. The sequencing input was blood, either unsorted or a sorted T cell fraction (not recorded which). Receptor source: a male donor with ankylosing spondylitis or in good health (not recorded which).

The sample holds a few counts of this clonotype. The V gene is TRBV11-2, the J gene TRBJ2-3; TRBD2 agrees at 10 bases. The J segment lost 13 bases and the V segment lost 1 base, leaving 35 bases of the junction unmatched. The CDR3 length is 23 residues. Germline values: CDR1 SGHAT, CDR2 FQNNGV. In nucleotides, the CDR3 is TGTGCCAGCAGCTTAGGTCAGAGGAAAGCGGGAGGGCCTCGATTCCGCGACCTGGAGGGAGAGTATTTT. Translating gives CASSLGQRKAGGPRFRDLEGEYF.

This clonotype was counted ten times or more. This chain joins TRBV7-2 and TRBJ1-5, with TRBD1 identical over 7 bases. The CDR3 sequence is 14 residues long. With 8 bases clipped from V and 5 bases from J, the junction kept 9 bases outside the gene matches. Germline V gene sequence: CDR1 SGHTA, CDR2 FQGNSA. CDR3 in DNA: TGTGCCAGCCGTACCGGGACAGCTCATCAGCCCCAGCATTTT. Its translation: CASRTGTAHQPQHF.

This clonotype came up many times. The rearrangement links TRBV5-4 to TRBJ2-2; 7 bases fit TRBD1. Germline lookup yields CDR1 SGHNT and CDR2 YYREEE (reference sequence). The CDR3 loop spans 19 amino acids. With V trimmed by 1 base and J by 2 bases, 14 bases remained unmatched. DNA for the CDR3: TGTGCCAGCAGCTTGAATGGCGGTAGAGGGGGCCTCAACACCGGGGAGCTGTTTTTT. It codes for CASSLNGGRGGLNTGELFF.

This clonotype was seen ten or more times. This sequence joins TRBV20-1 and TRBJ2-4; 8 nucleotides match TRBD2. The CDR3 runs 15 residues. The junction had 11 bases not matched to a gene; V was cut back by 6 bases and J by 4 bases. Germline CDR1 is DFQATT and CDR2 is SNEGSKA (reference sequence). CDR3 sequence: CSAGVAGSSKNIQYF. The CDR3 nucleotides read TGCAGTGCGGGCGTAGCGGGATCTTCTAAAAACATTCAGTACTTC.

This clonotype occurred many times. The CDR3 DNA reads TGTGCCATCCGGGACTCCGGAGAGACCCAGTACTTC. Translating it yields CAIRDSGETQYF. The chain recombines TRBV6-6 with TRBJ2-5; the D gene is possibly TRBD2 (6 bases). CDR3 length: 12 residues. CDR1 and CDR2 from the germline V gene are MNHNY and SVGAGI (reference sequence). Trimming pared 10 bases from V and 4 bases from J, leaving 13 bases between.

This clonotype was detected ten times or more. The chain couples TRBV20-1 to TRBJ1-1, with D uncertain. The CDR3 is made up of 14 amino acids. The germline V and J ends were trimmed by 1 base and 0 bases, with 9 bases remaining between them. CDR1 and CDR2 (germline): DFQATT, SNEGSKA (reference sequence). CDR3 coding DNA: TGCAGTGCTAGAGGGGCCGTCTTGAACACTGAAGCTTTCTTT. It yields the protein CSARGAVLNTEAFF.

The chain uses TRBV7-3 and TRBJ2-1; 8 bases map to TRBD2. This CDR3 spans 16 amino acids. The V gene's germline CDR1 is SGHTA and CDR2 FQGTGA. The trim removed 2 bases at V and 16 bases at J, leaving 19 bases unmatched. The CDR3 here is CASSLDPAGALNDHFF. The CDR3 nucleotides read TGTGCCAGCAGCTTAGATCCAGCGGGGGCCCTCAATGATCATTTCTTC.

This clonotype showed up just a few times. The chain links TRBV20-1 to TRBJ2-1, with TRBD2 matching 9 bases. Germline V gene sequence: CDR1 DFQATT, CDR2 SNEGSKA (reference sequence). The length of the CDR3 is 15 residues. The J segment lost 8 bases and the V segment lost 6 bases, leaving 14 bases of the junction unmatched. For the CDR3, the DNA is TGCAGTGCCCACCGGGGGCTAGCGGGGAATGATGAGCAGTTCTTC. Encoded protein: CSAHRGLAGNDEQFF.

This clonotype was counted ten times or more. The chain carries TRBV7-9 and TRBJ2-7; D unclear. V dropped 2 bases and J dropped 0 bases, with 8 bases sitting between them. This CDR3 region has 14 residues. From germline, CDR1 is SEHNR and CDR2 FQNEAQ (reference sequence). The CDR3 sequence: CASSLSAVSYEQYF. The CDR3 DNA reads TGTGCCAGCAGCTTATCGGCAGTCTCCTACGAGCAGTACTTC.

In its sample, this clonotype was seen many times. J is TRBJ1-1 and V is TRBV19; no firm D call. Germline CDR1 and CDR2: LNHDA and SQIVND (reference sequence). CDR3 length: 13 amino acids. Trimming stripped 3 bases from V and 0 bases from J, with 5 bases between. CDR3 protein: CASSMLMNTEAFF. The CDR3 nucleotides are TGTGCCAGTAGTATGCTAATGAACACTGAAGCTTTCTTT.

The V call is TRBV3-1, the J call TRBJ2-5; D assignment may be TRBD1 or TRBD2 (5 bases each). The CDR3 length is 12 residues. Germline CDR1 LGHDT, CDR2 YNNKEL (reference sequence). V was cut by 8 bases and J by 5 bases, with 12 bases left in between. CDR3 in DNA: TGTGCCAGCTGGGGCGCGGGTGAGACCCAGTACTTC. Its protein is CASWGAGETQYF.

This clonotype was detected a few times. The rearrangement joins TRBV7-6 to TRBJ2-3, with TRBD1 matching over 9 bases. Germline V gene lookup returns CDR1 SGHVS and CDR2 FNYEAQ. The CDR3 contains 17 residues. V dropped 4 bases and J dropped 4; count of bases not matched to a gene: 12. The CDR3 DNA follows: TGTGCCAGCAGCTCCCCCCCCGGGACAGGGTTCTCAGATACGCAGTATTTT. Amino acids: CASSSPPGTGFSDTQYF.

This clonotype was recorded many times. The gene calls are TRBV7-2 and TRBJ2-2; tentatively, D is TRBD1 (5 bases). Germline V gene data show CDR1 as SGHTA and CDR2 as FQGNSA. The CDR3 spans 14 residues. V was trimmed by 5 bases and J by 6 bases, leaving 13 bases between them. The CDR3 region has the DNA TGTGCCAGCAGCCCTGCAGGGTCGGCCGGGGAGCTGTTTTTT. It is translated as CASSPAGSAGELFF.

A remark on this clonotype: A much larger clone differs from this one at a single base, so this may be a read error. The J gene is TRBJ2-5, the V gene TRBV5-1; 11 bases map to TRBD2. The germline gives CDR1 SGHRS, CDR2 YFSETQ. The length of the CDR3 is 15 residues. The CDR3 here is CACSFSGRAQETQYF. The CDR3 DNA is TGCGCCTGCAGCTTTAGCGGGAGGGCCCAAGAGACCCAGTACTTC.

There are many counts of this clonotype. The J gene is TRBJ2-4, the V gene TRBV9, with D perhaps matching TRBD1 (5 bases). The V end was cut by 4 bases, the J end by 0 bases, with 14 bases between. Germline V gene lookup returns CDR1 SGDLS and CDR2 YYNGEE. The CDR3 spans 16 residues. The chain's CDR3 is CASSPVQGLAKNIQYF. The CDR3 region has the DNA TGTGCCAGCAGCCCCGTCCAGGGCTTAGCCAAAAACATTCAGTACTTC.

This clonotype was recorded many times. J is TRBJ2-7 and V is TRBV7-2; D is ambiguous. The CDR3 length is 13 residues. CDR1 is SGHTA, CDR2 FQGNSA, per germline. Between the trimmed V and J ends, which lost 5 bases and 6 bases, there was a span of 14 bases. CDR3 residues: CASSPSRNPEQYF. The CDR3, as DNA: TGTGCCAGCAGCCCTAGTCGTAATCCCGAGCAGTACTTC. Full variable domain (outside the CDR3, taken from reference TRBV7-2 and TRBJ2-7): GAGVSQSPSNKVTEKGKDVELRCDPISGHTALYWYRQSLGQGLEFLIYFQGNSAPDKSGLPSDRFSAERTGGSVSTLTIQRTQQEDSAVYLCASSPSRNPEQYFGPGTRLTVT.

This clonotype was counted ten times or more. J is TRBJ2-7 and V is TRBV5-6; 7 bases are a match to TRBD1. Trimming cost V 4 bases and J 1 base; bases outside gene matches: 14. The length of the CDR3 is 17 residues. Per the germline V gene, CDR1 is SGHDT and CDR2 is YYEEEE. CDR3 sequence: CASSGATTGVLSYEQYF. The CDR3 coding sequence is TGTGCCAGCAGCGGGGCCACCACAGGGGTACTATCCTACGAGCAGTACTTC.

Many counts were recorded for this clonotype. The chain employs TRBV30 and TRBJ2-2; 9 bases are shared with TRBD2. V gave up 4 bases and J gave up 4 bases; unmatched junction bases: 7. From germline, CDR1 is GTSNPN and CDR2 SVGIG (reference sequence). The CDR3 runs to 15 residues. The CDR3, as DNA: TGTGCCTGGACAAGCGGGAGGATTGGCACCGGGGAGCTGTTTTTT. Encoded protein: CAWTSGRIGTGELFF.

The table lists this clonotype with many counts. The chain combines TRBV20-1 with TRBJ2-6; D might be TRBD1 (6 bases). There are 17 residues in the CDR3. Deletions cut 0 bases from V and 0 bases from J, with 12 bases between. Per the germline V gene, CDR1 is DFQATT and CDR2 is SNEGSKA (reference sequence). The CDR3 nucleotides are TGCAGTGCTAGAGATCCAGGGGCCCACTCTGGGGCCAACGTCCTGACTTTC. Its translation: CSARDPGAHSGANVLTF.

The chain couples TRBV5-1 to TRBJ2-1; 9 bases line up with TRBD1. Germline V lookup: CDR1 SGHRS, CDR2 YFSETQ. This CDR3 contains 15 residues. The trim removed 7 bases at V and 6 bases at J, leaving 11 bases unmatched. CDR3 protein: CASAKAGTGCNEQFF. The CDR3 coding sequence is TGCGCCAGCGCCAAGGCCGGGACAGGGTGCAATGAGCAGTTCTTC.

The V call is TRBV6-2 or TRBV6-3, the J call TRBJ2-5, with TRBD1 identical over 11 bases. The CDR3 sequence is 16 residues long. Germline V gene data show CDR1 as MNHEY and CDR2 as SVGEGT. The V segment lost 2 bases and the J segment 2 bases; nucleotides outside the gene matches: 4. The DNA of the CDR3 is TGTGCCAGCAGTTACCCGGGACAGGGGGTTCAAGAGACCCAGTACTTC. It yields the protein CASSYPGQGVQETQYF.

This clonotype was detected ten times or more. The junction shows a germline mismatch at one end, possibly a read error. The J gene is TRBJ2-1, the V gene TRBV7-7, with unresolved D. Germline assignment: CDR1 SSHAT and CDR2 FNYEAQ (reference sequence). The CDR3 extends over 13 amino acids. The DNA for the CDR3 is TGTGCTAGCAGCTTAGGACCAGTCGATGAGCAGTTCTTC. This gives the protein CASSLGPVDEQFF.